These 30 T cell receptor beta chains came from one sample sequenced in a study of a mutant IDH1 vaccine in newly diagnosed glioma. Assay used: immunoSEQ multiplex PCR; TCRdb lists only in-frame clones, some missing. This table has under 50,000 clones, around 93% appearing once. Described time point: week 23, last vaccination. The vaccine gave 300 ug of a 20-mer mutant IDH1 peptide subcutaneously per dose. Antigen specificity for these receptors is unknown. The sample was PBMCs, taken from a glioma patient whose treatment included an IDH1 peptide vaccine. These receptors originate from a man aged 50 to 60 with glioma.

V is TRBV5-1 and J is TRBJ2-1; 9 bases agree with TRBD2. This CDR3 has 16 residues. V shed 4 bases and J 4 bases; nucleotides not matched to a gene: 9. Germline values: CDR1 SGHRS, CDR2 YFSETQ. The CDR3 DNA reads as TGCGCCAGCAGCCCTTGGGGTAGCGGGAGTTACAATGAGCAGTTCTTC. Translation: CASSPWGSGSYNEQFF.

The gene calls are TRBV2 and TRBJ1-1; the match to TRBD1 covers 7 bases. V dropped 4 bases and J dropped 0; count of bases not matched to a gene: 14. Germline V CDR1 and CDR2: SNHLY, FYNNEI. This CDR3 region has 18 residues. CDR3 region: CASSAVTGLGAMNTEAFF. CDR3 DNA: TGTGCCAGCAGTGCCGTGACAGGGTTGGGCGCTATGAACACTGAAGCTTTCTTT.

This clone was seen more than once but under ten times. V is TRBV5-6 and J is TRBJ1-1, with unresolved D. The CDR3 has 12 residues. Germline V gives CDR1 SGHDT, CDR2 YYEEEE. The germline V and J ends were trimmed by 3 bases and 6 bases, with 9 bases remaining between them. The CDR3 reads CASSWGSAEAFF. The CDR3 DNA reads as TGTGCCAGCAGCTGGGGATCCGCTGAAGCTTTCTTT.

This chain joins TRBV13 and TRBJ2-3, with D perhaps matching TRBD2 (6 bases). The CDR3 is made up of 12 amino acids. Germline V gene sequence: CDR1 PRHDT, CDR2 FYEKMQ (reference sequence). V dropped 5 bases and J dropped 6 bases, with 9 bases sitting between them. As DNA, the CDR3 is TGTGCCAGCAGCCGACGGGGGGATACGCAGTATTTT. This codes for CASSRRGDTQYF.

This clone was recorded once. CDR3 nucleotides: TGCGCCAGCAGTTACATAGCGGGGGATGAGCAGTTCTTC. It codes for CASSYIAGDEQFF. The chain has TRBV5-1 and TRBJ2-1; 9 nucleotides line up with TRBD2. The CDR3 is 13 residues long. The V segment lost 5 bases and the J segment 8 bases; nucleotides outside the gene matches: 5. Germline V gene data show CDR1 as SGHRS and CDR2 as YFSETQ. Full variable domain (remainder filled in from reference TRBV5-1 and TRBJ2-1): KAGVTQTPRYLIKTRGQQVTLSCSPISGHRSVSWYQQTPGQGLQFLFEYFSETQRNKGNFPGRFSGRQFSNSRSEMNVSTLELGDSALYLCASSYIAGDEQFFGPGTRLTVL.

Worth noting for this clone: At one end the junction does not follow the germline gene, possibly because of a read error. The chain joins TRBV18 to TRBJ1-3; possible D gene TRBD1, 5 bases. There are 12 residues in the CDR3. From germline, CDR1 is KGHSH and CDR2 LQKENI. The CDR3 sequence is CASSLSTDSLGF. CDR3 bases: TGTGCCAGCTCACTCTCGACAGACTCCCTAGGATTT.

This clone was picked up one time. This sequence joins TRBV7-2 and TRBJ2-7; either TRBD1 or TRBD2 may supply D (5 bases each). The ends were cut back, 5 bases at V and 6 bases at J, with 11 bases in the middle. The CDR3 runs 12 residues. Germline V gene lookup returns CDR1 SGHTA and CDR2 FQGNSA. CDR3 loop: CASSKRGVEQYF. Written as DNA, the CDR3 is TGTGCCAGCAGCAAACGAGGGGTCGAGCAGTACTTC.

The CDR3 DNA is TGTGCCAGCAGCCCCTTAGGACGGGAAGACTACGAGCAGTACTTC. Translation gives CASSPLGREDYEQYF. The chain has TRBV7-3 and TRBJ2-7, with TRBD2 as a possible D gene (5 bases). Trimming took off 5 bases at V and 3 bases at J, with 17 bases between the two ends. The CDR3 consists of 15 residues. The germline CDR1 and CDR2 sequences are SGHTA and FQGTGA.

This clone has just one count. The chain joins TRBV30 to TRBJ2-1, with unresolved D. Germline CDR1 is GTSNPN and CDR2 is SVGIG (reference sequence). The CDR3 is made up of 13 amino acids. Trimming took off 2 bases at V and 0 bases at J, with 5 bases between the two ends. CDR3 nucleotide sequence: TGTGCCTGGAGTTGGGACTCCTACAATGAGCAGTTCTTC. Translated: CAWSWDSYNEQFF.

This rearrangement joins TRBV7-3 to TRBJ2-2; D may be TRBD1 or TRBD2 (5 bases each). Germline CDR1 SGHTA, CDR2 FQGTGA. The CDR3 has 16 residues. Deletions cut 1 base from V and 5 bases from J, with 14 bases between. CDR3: CASSLSGQGTTGELFF. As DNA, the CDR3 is TGTGCCAGCAGCTTAAGCGGGCAGGGTACGACCGGGGAGCTGTTTTTT.

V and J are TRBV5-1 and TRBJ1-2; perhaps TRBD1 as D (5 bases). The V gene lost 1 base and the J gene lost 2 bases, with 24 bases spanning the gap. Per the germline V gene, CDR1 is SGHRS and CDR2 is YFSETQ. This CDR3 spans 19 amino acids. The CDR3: CASSLLQGARSGANYGYTF. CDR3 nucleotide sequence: TGCGCCAGCAGCTTGCTACAAGGGGCTAGGAGCGGGGCCAACTATGGCTACACCTTC.

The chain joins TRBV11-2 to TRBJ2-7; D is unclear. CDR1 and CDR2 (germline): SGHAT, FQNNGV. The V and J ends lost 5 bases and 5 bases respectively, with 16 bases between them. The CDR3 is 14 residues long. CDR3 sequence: CASSPDWSWDEQYF. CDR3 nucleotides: TGTGCCAGCAGCCCTGACTGGTCCTGGGACGAGCAGTACTTC.

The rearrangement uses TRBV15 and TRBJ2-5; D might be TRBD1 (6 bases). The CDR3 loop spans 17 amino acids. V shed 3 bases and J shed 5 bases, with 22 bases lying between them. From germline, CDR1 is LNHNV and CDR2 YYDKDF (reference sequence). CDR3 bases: TGTGCCACCAGCAGTTTACCCAGGGACACCCGGGATGAGACCCAGTACTTC. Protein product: CATSSLPRDTRDETQYF.

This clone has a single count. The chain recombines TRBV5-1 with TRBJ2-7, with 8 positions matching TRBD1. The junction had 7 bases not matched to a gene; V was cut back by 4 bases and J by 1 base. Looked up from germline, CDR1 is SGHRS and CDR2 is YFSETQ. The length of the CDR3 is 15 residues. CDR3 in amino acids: CASSGPGTGSYEQYF. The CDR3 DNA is TGCGCCAGCAGCGGACCCGGGACAGGTTCCTACGAGCAGTACTTC.

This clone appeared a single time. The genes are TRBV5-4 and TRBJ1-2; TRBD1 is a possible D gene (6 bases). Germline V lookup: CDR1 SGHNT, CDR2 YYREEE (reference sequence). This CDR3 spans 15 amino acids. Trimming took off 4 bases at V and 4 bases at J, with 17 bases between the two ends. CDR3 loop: CASSDHVTGSYGYTF. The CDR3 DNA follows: TGTGCCAGCAGCGATCATGTAACAGGGAGCTATGGCTACACCTTC.

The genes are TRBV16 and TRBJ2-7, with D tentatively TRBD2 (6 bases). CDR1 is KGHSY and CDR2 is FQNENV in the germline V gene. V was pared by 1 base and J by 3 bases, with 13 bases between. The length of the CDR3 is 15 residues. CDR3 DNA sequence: TGTGCCAGCAGCCAATGGGGGATGGGAGGCTACGAGCAGTACTTC. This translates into CASSQWGMGGYEQYF.

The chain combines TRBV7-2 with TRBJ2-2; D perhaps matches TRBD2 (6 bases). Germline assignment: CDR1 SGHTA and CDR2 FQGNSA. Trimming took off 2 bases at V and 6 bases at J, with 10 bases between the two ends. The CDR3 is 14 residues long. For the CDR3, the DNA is TGTGCCAGCAGCTTACAGGGAGGAGCCGGGGAGCTGTTTTTT. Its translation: CASSLQGGAGELFF.

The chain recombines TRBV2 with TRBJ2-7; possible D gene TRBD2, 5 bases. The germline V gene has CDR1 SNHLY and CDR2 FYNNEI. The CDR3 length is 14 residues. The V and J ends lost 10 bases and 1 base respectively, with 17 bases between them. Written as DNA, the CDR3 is TGTGCCACCCGGACTTCTTCAAATTCCTACGAGCAGTACTTC. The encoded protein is CATRTSSNSYEQYF.

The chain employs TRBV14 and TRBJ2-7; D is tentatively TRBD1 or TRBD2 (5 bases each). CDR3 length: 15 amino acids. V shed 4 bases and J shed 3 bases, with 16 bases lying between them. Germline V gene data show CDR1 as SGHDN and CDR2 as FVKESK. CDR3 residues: CASSPRPGPNYEQYF. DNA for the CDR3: TGTGCCAGCAGCCCCCGCCCGGGGCCGAACTACGAGCAGTACTTC.

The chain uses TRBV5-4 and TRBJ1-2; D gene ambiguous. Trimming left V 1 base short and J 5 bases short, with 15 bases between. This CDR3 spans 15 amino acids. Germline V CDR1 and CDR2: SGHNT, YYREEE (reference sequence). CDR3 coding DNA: TGTGCCAGCAGCTTGCCCCTCGCCGGTCCGTATGGCTACACCTTC. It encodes CASSLPLAGPYGYTF.

This CDR3 is CASSLNPGQLHYGYTF. The CDR3 DNA reads as TGTGCCAGCAGTCTAAACCCGGGACAGCTACACTATGGCTACACCTTC. This rearrangement joins TRBV27 to TRBJ1-2; 7 bases line up with TRBD1. Germline V gene data show CDR1 as MNHEY and CDR2 as SMNVEV (reference sequence). This CDR3 has 16 amino acids. V was pared by 5 bases and J by 3 bases, with 12 bases of the junction left unmatched.

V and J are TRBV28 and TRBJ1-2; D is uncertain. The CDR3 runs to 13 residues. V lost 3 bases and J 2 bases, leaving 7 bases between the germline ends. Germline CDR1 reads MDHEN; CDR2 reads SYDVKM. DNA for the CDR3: TGTGCCAGCAGTTTTTTCACGAACTATGGCTACACCTTC. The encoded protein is CASSFFTNYGYTF.

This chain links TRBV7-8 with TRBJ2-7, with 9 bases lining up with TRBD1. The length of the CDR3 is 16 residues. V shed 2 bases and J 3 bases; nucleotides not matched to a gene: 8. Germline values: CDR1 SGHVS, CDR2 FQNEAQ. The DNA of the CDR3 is TGTGCCAGCAGCTTAACCGTGGGACAGGGTCTCTACGAGCAGTACTTC. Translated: CASSLTVGQGLYEQYF.

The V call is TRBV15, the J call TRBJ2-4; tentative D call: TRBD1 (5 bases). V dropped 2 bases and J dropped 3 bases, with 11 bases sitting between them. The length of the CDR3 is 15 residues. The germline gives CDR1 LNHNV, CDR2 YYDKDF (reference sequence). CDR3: CATSRQGSGKNIQYF. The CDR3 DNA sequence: TGTGCCACCAGCAGACAGGGTTCGGGCAAAAACATTCAGTACTTC. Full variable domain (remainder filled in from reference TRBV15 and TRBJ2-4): DAMVIQNPRYQVTQFGKPVTLSCSQTLNHNVMYWYQQKSSQAPKLLFHYYDKDFNNEADTPDNFQSRRPNTSFCFLDIRSPGLGDTAMYLCATSRQGSGKNIQYFGAGTRLSVL.

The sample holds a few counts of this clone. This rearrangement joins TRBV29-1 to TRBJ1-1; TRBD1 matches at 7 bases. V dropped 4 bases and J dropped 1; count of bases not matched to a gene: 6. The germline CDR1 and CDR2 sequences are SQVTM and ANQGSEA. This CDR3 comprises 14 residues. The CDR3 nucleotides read TGCAGCGTTGGGTACAGGGGTGGGAACACTGAAGCTTTCTTT. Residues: CSVGYRGGNTEAFF.

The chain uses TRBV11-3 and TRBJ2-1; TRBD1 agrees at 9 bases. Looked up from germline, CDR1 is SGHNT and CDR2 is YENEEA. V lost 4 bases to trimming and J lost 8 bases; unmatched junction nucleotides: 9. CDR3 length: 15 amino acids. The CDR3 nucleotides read TGTGCCAGCAGCTCAGCCCGGGACAGGGATTATGAGCAGTTCTTC. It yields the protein CASSSARDRDYEQFF. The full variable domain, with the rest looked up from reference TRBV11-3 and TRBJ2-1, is EAGVVQSPRYKIIEKKQPVAFWCNPISGHNTLYWYLQNLGQGPELLIRYENEEAVDDSQLPKDRFSAERLKGVDSTLKIQPAELGDSAVYLCASSSARDRDYEQFFGPGTRLTVL.

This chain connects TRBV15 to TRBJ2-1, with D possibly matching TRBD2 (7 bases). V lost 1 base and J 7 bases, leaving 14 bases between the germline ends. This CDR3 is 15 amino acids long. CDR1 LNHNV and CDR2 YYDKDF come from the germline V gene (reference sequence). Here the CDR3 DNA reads TGTGCCACCAGCAGAGGACCCGCGGGGGCGAATGAGCAGTTCTTC. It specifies CATSRGPAGANEQFF.

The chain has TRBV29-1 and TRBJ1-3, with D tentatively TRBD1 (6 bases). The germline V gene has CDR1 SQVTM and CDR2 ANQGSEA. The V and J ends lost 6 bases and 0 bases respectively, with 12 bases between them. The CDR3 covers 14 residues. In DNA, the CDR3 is TGCAGCGTGGCGGGGACAATCTCTGGAAACACCATATATTTT. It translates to CSVAGTISGNTIYF. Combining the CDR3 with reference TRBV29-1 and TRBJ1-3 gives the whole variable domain SAVISQKPSRDICQRGTSLTIQCQVDSQVTMMFWYRQQPGQSLTLIATANQGSEATYESGFVIDKFPISRPNLTFSTLTVSNMSPEDSSIYLCSVAGTISGNTIYFGEGSWLTVV.

The CDR3 loop reads CASSGHTGGGNEQFF. For the CDR3, the DNA is TGTGCCAGCAGTGGACACACAGGGGGGGGCAATGAGCAGTTCTTC. The chain has TRBV6-1 and TRBJ2-1; tentatively, D is TRBD1 (8 bases). The ends were cut back, 4 bases at V and 6 bases at J, with 16 bases in the middle. This CDR3 is 15 amino acids long. Germline values: CDR1 MNHNS, CDR2 SASEGT.

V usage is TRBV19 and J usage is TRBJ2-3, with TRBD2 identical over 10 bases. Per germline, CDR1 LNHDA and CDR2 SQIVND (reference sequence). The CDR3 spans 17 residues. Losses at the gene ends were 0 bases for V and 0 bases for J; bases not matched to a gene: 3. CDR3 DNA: TGTGCCAGTAGTATAGACTTGACTAGCGGGAGCACAGATACGCAGTATTTT. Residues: CASSIDLTSGSTDTQYF.